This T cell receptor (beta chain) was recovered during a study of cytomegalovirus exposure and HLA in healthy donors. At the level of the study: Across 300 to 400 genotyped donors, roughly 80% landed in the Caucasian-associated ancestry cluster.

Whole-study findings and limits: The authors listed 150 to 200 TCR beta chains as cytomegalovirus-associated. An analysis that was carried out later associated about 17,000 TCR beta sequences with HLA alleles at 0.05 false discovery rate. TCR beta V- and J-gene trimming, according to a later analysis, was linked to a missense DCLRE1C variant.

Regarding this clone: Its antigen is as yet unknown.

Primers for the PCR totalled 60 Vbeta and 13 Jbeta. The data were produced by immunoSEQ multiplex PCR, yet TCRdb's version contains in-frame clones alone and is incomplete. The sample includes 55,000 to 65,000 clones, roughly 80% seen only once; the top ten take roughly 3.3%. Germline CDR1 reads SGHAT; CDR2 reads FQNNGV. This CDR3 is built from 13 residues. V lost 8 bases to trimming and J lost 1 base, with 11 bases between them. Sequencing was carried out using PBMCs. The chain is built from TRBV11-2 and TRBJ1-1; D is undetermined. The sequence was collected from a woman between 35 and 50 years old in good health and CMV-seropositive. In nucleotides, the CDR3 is TGTGCCAGCCGCGGTTCGTCGAACACTGAAGCTTTCTTT. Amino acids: CASRGSSNTEAFF.